These 8 T cell receptor beta chains came from one sample sequenced in a study of T cell changes during pregnancy in multiple sclerosis. Sequencing was performed with immunoSEQ multiplex PCR; in TCRdb, only in-frame clones are kept and a portion is missing. The sample shows 40,000 to 60,000 clones, more than 85% of them seen only once. This material consisted of CD8+ T cells from peripheral blood mononuclear cells, taken in the second trimester of pregnancy. The origin of the receptors is a female donor with multiple sclerosis, enrolled in a pregnancy study.

In DNA, the CDR3 is TGTGCCACCAGCAGAAAGACAGGGGGCCAGGAAAAACTGTTTTTT. This codes for CATSRKTGGQEKLFF. The chain couples TRBV15 to TRBJ1-4, with 10 positions matching TRBD1. The CDR3 runs 15 residues. CDR1 LNHNV and CDR2 YYDKDF come from the germline V gene (reference sequence). Losses at the gene ends were 2 bases for V and 8 bases for J; bases not matched to a gene: 5.

The chain employs TRBV5-4 and TRBJ2-1, with TRBD1 as a possible D gene (6 bases). The CDR3 consists of 15 residues. Germline V gene lookup returns CDR1 SGHNT and CDR2 YYREEE (reference sequence). Trimming took 5 bases from V and 6 from J, leaving 18 bases between them. This CDR3 reads CASSPGQHGANEQFF. In DNA form, the CDR3 reads TGTGCCAGCAGTCCCGGACAGCACGGGGCCAATGAGCAGTTCTTC.

This sequence joins TRBV10-3 and TRBJ1-2; 7 bases align to TRBD1. This CDR3 has 15 residues. Germline V CDR1 and CDR2: ENHRY, SYGVKD. The trim removed 10 bases at V and 8 bases at J, leaving 19 bases unmatched. The CDR3 DNA is TGTGCCAGCAGAGCATACAGGGGCCCCAAGCAGGGCTACACCTTC. Translating it yields CASRAYRGPKQGYTF.

The rearrangement uses TRBV27 and TRBJ2-7; 11 nucleotides line up with TRBD2. Germline lookup yields CDR1 MNHEY and CDR2 SMNVEV (reference sequence). The CDR3 consists of 15 residues. J lost 1 base, V lost 4 bases, and 3 bases had no gene match. The CDR3 DNA reads as TGTGCCAGCAGTTCCCTAGCGGGGGGATCCTACGAGCAGTACTTC. This gives the protein CASSSLAGGSYEQYF.

The V gene is TRBV6-1, the J gene TRBJ2-7; TRBD2 aligns across 8 bases. This CDR3 has 15 amino acids. Germline CDR1 MNHNS, CDR2 SASEGT. Trimming at V came to 7 bases and at J to 1 base, leaving 9 bases not matched to a gene. The CDR3 reads CASNHEVAGSYEQYF. For the CDR3, the DNA is TGTGCCAGCAACCACGAGGTAGCGGGGTCCTACGAGCAGTACTTC.

The chain couples TRBV9 to TRBJ2-2; 9 bases fit TRBD2. This CDR3 comprises 15 residues. CDR1 is SGDLS and CDR2 is YYNGEE in the germline V gene. With V trimmed by 0 bases and J by 4 bases, 1 base remained unmatched. CDR3 loop: CASSVGLAATGELFF. CDR3 nucleotides: TGTGCCAGCAGCGTAGGACTAGCGGCCACCGGGGAGCTGTTTTTT.

V usage is TRBV4-3 and J usage is TRBJ2-1; 7 bases agree with TRBD2. The germline V gene has CDR1 LGHNA and CDR2 YSLEER. The V segment lost 2 bases and the J segment 0 bases; nucleotides outside the gene matches: 16. This CDR3 has 20 residues. CDR3 sequence: CASSQFAGETQTSSYNEQFF. The CDR3 nucleotides are TGCGCCAGCAGCCAATTTGCGGGGGAAACCCAGACGAGCTCCTACAATGAGCAGTTCTTC.

The chain employs TRBV7-9 and TRBJ2-1, with D possibly TRBD2 on 5 matching bases. The germline V and J ends were trimmed by 10 bases and 2 bases, with 18 bases remaining between them. This CDR3 comprises 15 residues. Germline V gene lookup returns CDR1 SEHNR and CDR2 FQNEAQ (reference sequence). The CDR3 loop reads CAILGKGPTYNEQFF. CDR3 in DNA: TGTGCCATCCTCGGGAAGGGCCCCACCTACAATGAGCAGTTCTTC.